Sequencing of this T cell receptor beta chain was carried out in a study of T-cell reconstitution after alpha-beta-depleted transplantation in children. Preparation of the TCRbeta library was carried out with unique molecular identifiers. TCRdb processed the PCR reads anew with MiXCR; each CDR3 protein has one entry. Among around 100,000 distinct CDR3 sequences listed, roughly 7.6% were seen once. CDR1 DFQATT and CDR2 SNEGSKA come from the germline V gene (reference sequence). The CDR3 has 16 residues. The V and J ends lost 4 bases and 0 bases, in that order; junction bases with no gene match: 5. This clonotype showed up many times.

This chain links TRBV20-1 with TRBJ2-1, with TRBD2 matching over 11 bases. The sequence derives from a boy aged 2 to 9 with acute lymphoblastic leukemia, due to receive a stem cell transplant. Sample: PBMCs, taken before TCRalphabeta/CD19-depleted stem cell transplant. The CDR3 coding sequence is TGCAGTGCTAACCCTAGCGGGGGGATCTCCTACAATGAGCAGTTCTTC. Protein sequence: CSANPSGGISYNEQFF.